The 17 T cell receptor beta chains below come from one sample, sequenced in a study of CD8+ T cells in alopecia areata. The treatment is: oral pan-JAK inhibitor, 5-10 mg twice daily. Reverse transcription of extracted RNA yielded cDNA, which provided the sequencing template. Method: immunoSEQ multiplex PCR; TCRdb's copy keeps in-frame clones and lacks some. The sample includes 35,000 to 45,000 clones, roughly 92% of them seen just once. Source: CD8+ T cells sorted from blood, taken at week 24, from a patient treated with tofacitinib. Receptor source: a human donor with alopecia areata.

The chain carries TRBV30 and TRBJ2-2; 8 nucleotides line up with TRBD2. V shed 1 base, J shed 3 bases, and the junction held 10 bases outside the gene matches. The CDR3 extends over 17 amino acids. Per the germline V gene, CDR1 is GTSNPN and CDR2 is SVGIG (reference sequence). The CDR3 sequence is CAWSDERGTRYTGELFF. CDR3 in DNA: TGTGCCTGGAGTGATGAGCGGGGGACACGGTACACCGGGGAGCTGTTTTTT. The variable domain in full, completed from reference TRBV30 and TRBJ2-2, reads SQTIHQWPATLVQPVGSPLSLECTVEGTSNPNLYWYRQAAGRGLQLLFYSVGIGQISSEVPQNLSASRPQDRQFILSSKKLLLSDSGFYLCAWSDERGTRYTGELFFGEGSRLTVL.

The chain employs TRBV30 and TRBJ2-7; 9 bases agree with TRBD1. The CDR3 length is 14 residues. The J segment lost 1 base and the V segment lost 3 bases, leaving 4 bases of the junction unmatched. CDR1 is GTSNPN and CDR2 is SVGIG in the germline V gene (reference sequence). The CDR3 nucleotides are TGTGCCTGGAGGGCCGGGACAGGGTCCTACGAGCAGTACTTC. It translates to CAWRAGTGSYEQYF.

This chain joins TRBV5-6 and TRBJ2-1; D uncertain. CDR3 size: 14 residues. The germline V and J ends were trimmed by 4 bases and 5 bases, with 13 bases remaining between them. The V gene's germline CDR1 is SGHDT and CDR2 YYEEEE. The CDR3 nucleotides read TGTGCCAGCAGCCAAAGTCTCCGCGACAATGAGCAGTTCTTC. Translating gives CASSQSLRDNEQFF.

A few counts support this clone. This chain uses TRBV29-1 with TRBJ2-1, with TRBD2 matching over 7 bases. Trimming at V came to 6 bases and at J to 8 bases, leaving 7 bases not matched to a gene. This CDR3 is built from 12 residues. From germline, CDR1 is SQVTM and CDR2 ANQGSEA. The CDR3 DNA reads as TGCAGCGTGGGGACTATATCCCATGAGCAGTTCTTC. Its translation is CSVGTISHEQFF.

The J gene is TRBJ2-5, the V gene TRBV6-1; possibly TRBD2 for D (6 bases). Trimming shortened V by 3 bases and J by 7 bases, and 12 bases separated the two germline ends. The CDR3 sequence is 13 residues long. Germline V CDR1 and CDR2: MNHNS, SASEGT. CDR3 bases: TGTGCCAGCAGTGAGGGTGGGGGGAGGACCCAGTACTTC. It codes for CASSEGGGRTQYF.

The V gene is TRBV29-1, the J gene TRBJ2-1; 10 bases are shared with TRBD1. CDR1 SQVTM and CDR2 ANQGSEA come from the germline V gene. V shed 5 bases, J shed 5 bases, and the junction held 3 bases outside the gene matches. CDR3 length: 13 residues. CDR3 sequence (DNA): TGCAGCGTTTGGACAGGGGGAAACAATGAGCAGTTCTTC. It is translated as CSVWTGGNNEQFF.

Of note for this clone: The sample has other DNA sequences that encode this CDR3 too. V is TRBV19 and J is TRBJ2-3; D tentatively fits TRBD1 or TRBD2 (6 bases each). V lost 10 bases, J lost 1 base, and 15 bases lay in between. The CDR3 spans 14 residues. Germline values: CDR1 LNHDA, CDR2 SQIVND (reference sequence). The CDR3 region has the DNA TGTGCCACCCAGAGGGGGGCGCGCACAGATACGCAGTATTTT. Translation gives CATQRGARTDTQYF.

The chain uses TRBV5-1 and TRBJ2-7; TRBD1 is a possible D gene (5 bases). The CDR3 runs to 14 residues. Germline V gene data show CDR1 as SGHRS and CDR2 as YFSETQ. Trimming took 0 bases from V and 5 from J, leaving 12 bases between them. The CDR3 sequence is CASSLVQGNDEQYF. CDR3 in DNA: TGCGCCAGCAGCTTGGTCCAGGGAAACGACGAGCAGTACTTC.

As regards this clone: Different DNA sequences within this sample yield the same CDR3. The rearrangement uses TRBV7-9 and TRBJ2-7; D tentatively reads TRBD1 or TRBD2 (5 bases each). Germline values: CDR1 SEHNR, CDR2 FQNEAQ (reference sequence). V lost 5 bases and J lost 6, with 14 bases in between. The CDR3 contains 13 residues. CDR3 amino acids: CASSPPGASEQYF. Written as DNA, the CDR3 is TGTGCCAGCAGCCCCCCCGGGGCTTCCGAGCAGTACTTC.

The V call is TRBV21-1, the J call TRBJ2-3. TRBV21-1 is flagged as a pseudogene. The CDR3 spans 17 residues. The CDR3 is CASSKGSKILGTDTQYF. CDR3 nucleotide sequence: TGTGCCAGCAGCAAAGGAAGCAAGATCCTGGGGACAGATACGCAGTATTTT.

V usage is TRBV27 and J usage is TRBJ2-7, with TRBD1 matching 7 bases. Germline V gene lookup returns CDR1 MNHEY and CDR2 SMNVEV (reference sequence). The V and J ends lost 7 bases and 4 bases, in that order; junction bases with no gene match: 4. The CDR3 runs 12 residues. The CDR3 protein is CASITGVYEQYF. In DNA, the CDR3 is TGTGCCAGCATCACAGGGGTATACGAGCAGTACTTC.

The chain has TRBV2 and TRBJ2-1; D possibly corresponds to TRBD1 (6 bases). Germline lookup yields CDR1 SNHLY and CDR2 FYNNEI. The V end lost 11 bases, the J end lost 4 bases, and 15 bases lay between the germline ends. This CDR3 contains 13 residues. CDR3 DNA: TGTGCCCTAAGGGGGTCCATTTACAATGAGCAGTTCTTC. Protein sequence: CALRGSIYNEQFF.

The rearrangement links TRBV11-1 to TRBJ2-2; D call uncertain. V dropped 2 bases and J dropped 3 bases, with 1 base sitting between them. Germline CDR1 is SGHAT and CDR2 is FQDESV (reference sequence). The CDR3 contains 12 residues. CDR3 protein: CASSLHTGELFF. CDR3 sequence (DNA): TGTGCCAGCAGCTTACACACCGGGGAGCTGTTTTTT.

This chain uses TRBV27 with TRBJ2-7; D assignment may be TRBD1 or TRBD2 (5 bases each). CDR1 and CDR2 from the germline V gene are MNHEY and SMNVEV (reference sequence). The CDR3 spans 14 residues. With 6 bases removed from V and 1 base from J, the gap between germline ends came to 13 bases. CDR3 DNA sequence: TGTGCCAGCAGCCCAGGGTGGAGGTCCTACGAGCAGTACTTC. Translation: CASSPGWRSYEQYF.

The V gene is TRBV7-3, the J gene TRBJ2-1; D may be TRBD2 (6 bases). Trimming removed 2 bases from V and 9 bases from J, with 11 bases in between. Germline V gene lookup returns CDR1 SGHTA and CDR2 FQGTGA. The CDR3 has 13 amino acids. This chain's CDR3 is CASSLGGRSEQFF. As DNA, the CDR3 is TGTGCCAGCAGCTTAGGAGGGAGAAGTGAGCAGTTCTTC. Variable domain in full (rest from reference TRBV7-3 and TRBJ2-1): GAGVSQTPSNKVTEKGKYVELRCDPISGHTALYWYRQSLGQGPEFLIYFQGTGAADDSGLPNDRFFAVRPEGSVSTLKIQRTERGDSAVYLCASSLGGRSEQFFGPGTRLTVL.

The CDR3 DNA reads TGTGCCAGCAGCACCACCGGGACAGGCAACTACGAGCAGTACTTC. Protein: CASSTTGTGNYEQYF. V is TRBV11-2 and J is TRBJ2-7, with 8 positions matching TRBD1. The ends lost 5 bases at V and 3 bases at J; junction bases unmatched: 9. Germline V gene lookup returns CDR1 SGHAT and CDR2 FQNNGV. The CDR3 spans 15 residues.

Comment on this clone: The junction does not match germline at one end; this may be a read error. The chain joins TRBV7-7 to TRBJ2-1; TRBD2 matches 14 bases. The length of the CDR3 is 15 residues. Germline lookup yields CDR1 SSHAT and CDR2 FNYEAQ (reference sequence). The CDR3 spells CASSSGTSGGNEQFF. CDR3 DNA sequence: TGTGCTAGCAGCTCCGGGACTAGCGGGGGAAATGAGCAGTTCTTC.